Following are 30 T cell receptor beta chains from one sample sequenced in a study of cytomegalovirus exposure and HLA in healthy donors. The primer mix had 60 Vbeta and 13 Jbeta primers. Method: immunoSEQ multiplex PCR; TCRdb's copy keeps in-frame clones and lacks some. The sample contains just over 150,000 clones, 60% to 80% of which appear only once. Sequencing used PBMCs. These receptors were obtained from a woman between 45 and 60 years old in good health and CMV-seropositive.

The chain is built from TRBV4-3 and TRBJ2-2; D possibly corresponds to TRBD1 (5 bases). V gave up 0 bases and J gave up 6 bases, with 11 bases separating them. The germline V gene has CDR1 LGHNA and CDR2 YSLEER. The CDR3 length is 15 residues. The CDR3 sequence is CASSQERGIAGELFF. CDR3 nucleotide sequence: TGCGCCAGCAGCCAAGAAAGGGGAATCGCCGGGGAGCTGTTTTTT.

The chain employs TRBV4-2 and TRBJ2-7; 7 bases match TRBD2. Trimming at V came to 0 bases and at J to 2 bases, leaving 7 bases not matched to a gene. Germline CDR1 and CDR2: LGHNA and YNFKEQ. This CDR3 spans 16 amino acids. As DNA, the CDR3 is TGTGCCAGCAGCCAAGATAGAACGGGAGGCCCCTACGAGCAGTACTTC. This translates into CASSQDRTGGPYEQYF.

This chain uses TRBV18 with TRBJ1-1; the D gene is possibly TRBD1 (6 bases). Looked up from germline, CDR1 is KGHSH and CDR2 is LQKENI. The CDR3 totals 16 residues. V lost 2 bases and J lost 1, with 14 bases in between. The CDR3, as DNA: TGTGCCAGCTCACCAGCAACGGGACAATCGAACACTGAAGCTTTCTTT. Translating gives CASSPATGQSNTEAFF.

This rearrangement joins TRBV5-4 to TRBJ2-3, with 8 bases lining up with TRBD2. The CDR3 runs to 17 residues. V was pared by 2 bases and J by 0 bases, with 8 bases of the junction left unmatched. The germline CDR1 and CDR2 sequences are SGHNT and YYREEE (reference sequence). The CDR3 DNA reads as TGTGCCAGCAGCTTAAAAATAGCGGGGCCTAGCACAGATACGCAGTATTTT. As protein: CASSLKIAGPSTDTQYF.

The chain combines TRBV2 with TRBJ2-3, with no clear D. This CDR3 spans 15 amino acids. The germline CDR1 and CDR2 sequences are SNHLY and FYNNEI. Trimming stripped 2 bases from V and 4 bases from J, with 13 bases between. The CDR3 DNA sequence: TGTGCCAGCAGTGAACCCCGCCTAGTCCCAGATACGCAGTATTTT. Amino acids: CASSEPRLVPDTQYF.

The rearrangement links TRBV7-2 to TRBJ1-2; possibly TRBD1 for D (5 bases). In germline, CDR1 is SGHTA, CDR2 FQGNSA. The CDR3 is made up of 13 amino acids. The V end lost 1 base, the J end lost 6 bases, and 9 bases lay between the germline ends. This CDR3 reads CASSLEGLNGYTF. Here the CDR3 DNA reads TGTGCCAGCAGCTTAGAGGGGTTGAATGGCTACACCTTC.

This chain joins TRBV4-1 and TRBJ1-2, with 12 positions matching TRBD1. CDR1 is MGHRA, CDR2 YSYEKL, per germline. The CDR3 sequence is 15 residues long. Germline trimming cut 1 base from V and 4 bases from J; bases unmatched to any gene: 1. CDR3 nucleotide sequence: TGCGCCAGCAGCCAAGGGGACAGGGGGCTCTATGGCTACACCTTC. Translating gives CASSQGDRGLYGYTF.

This clone has a handful of counts. The rearrangement links TRBV15 to TRBJ2-2; TRBD1 matches 11 bases. This CDR3 comprises 16 residues. Germline trimming cut 5 bases from V and 10 bases from J; bases unmatched to any gene: 12. Germline CDR1 is LNHNV and CDR2 is YYDKDF (reference sequence). CDR3 loop: CATSEMGQGVSEELFF. CDR3 bases: TGTGCCACCAGCGAGATGGGACAGGGGGTATCGGAGGAGCTGTTTTTT.

This chain links TRBV5-7 with TRBJ1-5; the match to TRBD1 covers 7 bases. TRBV5-7 is recorded as an ORF, its role being uncertain. The junction had 9 bases not matched to a gene; V was cut back by 0 bases and J by 0 bases. The CDR3 spans 18 residues. The CDR3 region has the DNA TGTGCCAGCAGCTTGGCCGACAGGGATTTCTTTAGCAATCAGCCCCAGCATTTT. Translation gives CASSLADRDFFSNQPQHF.

The V gene is TRBV28, the J gene TRBJ2-7; possible D gene TRBD1, 8 bases. Germline V CDR1 and CDR2: MDHEN, SYDVKM. Trimming stripped 5 bases from V and 5 bases from J, with 19 bases between. The CDR3 consists of 15 residues. The CDR3 here is CASSPQGAGVHEQYF. CDR3 DNA sequence: TGTGCCAGCAGTCCCCAGGGGGCGGGAGTTCACGAGCAGTACTTC.

The chain recombines TRBV4-1 with TRBJ2-3, with TRBD2 matching over 11 bases. Germline V gene lookup returns CDR1 MGHRA and CDR2 YSYEKL. CDR3 length equals 15 residues. V was clipped by 2 bases and J by 4 bases; unmatched bases: 2. The CDR3 loop is CASSQTSGSADTQYF. As DNA, the CDR3 is TGCGCCAGCAGCCAAACTAGCGGGAGCGCAGATACGCAGTATTTT.

The rearrangement joins TRBV29-1 to TRBJ2-7; D is uncertain. Germline V gene data show CDR1 as SQVTM and CDR2 as ANQGSEA. The CDR3 spans 10 residues. V lost 5 bases, J lost 7 bases, and 9 bases lay in between. The CDR3 reads CSVPLEEQYF. CDR3 sequence (DNA): TGCAGCGTTCCGTTAGAGGAGCAGTACTTC.

The V and J genes are TRBV25-1 and TRBJ2-7; the D gene is possibly TRBD1 (6 bases). The CDR3 loop spans 13 amino acids. Germline lookup yields CDR1 MGHDK and CDR2 SYGVNS. V lost 8 bases to trimming and J lost 0 bases, with 11 bases between them. The CDR3 bases are TGTGCCAGCTCAGGGGTGGCCTCCTACGAGCAGTACTTC. It encodes CASSGVASYEQYF.

The chain couples TRBV15 to TRBJ2-3; 8 bases fit TRBD1. V was pared by 4 bases and J by 2 bases, with 5 bases of the junction left unmatched. The germline V gene has CDR1 LNHNV and CDR2 YYDKDF (reference sequence). This CDR3 has 15 amino acids. As DNA, the CDR3 is TGTGCCACCAGCATCAGGGGGCAGACCACAGATACGCAGTATTTT. Translating gives CATSIRGQTTDTQYF.

This clone came up a few times. V gene TRBV5-1 combines with J gene TRBJ2-3; 9 positions agree with TRBD1. The V segment lost 5 bases and the J segment 6 bases; nucleotides outside the gene matches: 7. CDR3 length: 14 amino acids. Per germline, CDR1 SGHRS and CDR2 YFSETQ. In nucleotides, the CDR3 is TGCGCCAGCAGGGCGGGACAGGGAGGCGATACGCAGTATTTT. It yields the protein CASRAGQGGDTQYF.

The V call is TRBV11-2, the J call TRBJ1-2; 12 positions match TRBD1. The J segment lost 6 bases and the V segment lost 2 bases, leaving 16 bases of the junction unmatched. Germline V lookup: CDR1 SGHAT, CDR2 FQNNGV. The CDR3 sequence is 19 residues long. CDR3 region: CASSLSPPGTGGLRDGYTF. CDR3 bases: TGTGCCAGCAGCTTATCCCCCCCGGGGACAGGGGGCCTGAGGGATGGCTACACCTTC.

This clone showed up just once. This chain links TRBV5-8 with TRBJ2-1; 11 bases are shared with TRBD1. The germline V gene has CDR1 SGHTS and CDR2 YDEGEE. This CDR3 has 17 residues. V shed 2 bases, J shed 4 bases, and the junction held 8 bases outside the gene matches. The CDR3 here is CASSLGSGQGAYNEQFF. CDR3 nucleotides: TGTGCCAGCAGCTTAGGATCCGGACAGGGGGCTTACAATGAGCAGTTCTTC.

In its sample, this clone was seen once. The chain is built from TRBV5-1 and TRBJ2-7; possibly TRBD1 for D (6 bases). Trimming shortened V by 4 bases and J by 0 bases, and 11 bases separated the two germline ends. The germline V gene encodes CDR1 SGHRS and CDR2 YFSETQ. The CDR3 runs to 14 residues. CDR3 coding DNA: TGCGCCAGCAGCCTCCAGGGGAGCTCCTACGAGCAGTACTTC. Its protein product is CASSLQGSSYEQYF. Supplemented by reference TRBV5-1 and TRBJ2-7, the full variable domain reads KAGVTQTPRYLIKTRGQQVTLSCSPISGHRSVSWYQQTPGQGLQFLFEYFSETQRNKGNFPGRFSGRQFSNSRSEMNVSTLELGDSALYLCASSLQGSSYEQYFGPGTRLTVT.

This sequence joins TRBV5-4 and TRBJ1-1, with D maybe TRBD1 (6 bases). CDR1 and CDR2 (germline): SGHNT, YYREEE (reference sequence). The CDR3 has 14 amino acids. The V end lost 0 bases, the J end lost 4 bases, and 10 bases lay between the germline ends. The CDR3 sequence is CASSLEQGGTEAFF. Here the CDR3 DNA reads TGTGCCAGCAGCTTGGAACAGGGTGGCACTGAAGCTTTCTTT.

This clone occurred once. This sequence joins TRBV10-3 and TRBJ1-5; tentatively, D is TRBD1 (6 bases). Germline assignment: CDR1 ENHRY and CDR2 SYGVKD. The CDR3 runs 15 residues. Trimming took off 0 bases at V and 5 bases at J, with 11 bases between the two ends. The CDR3 loop reads CAISESRQGYQPQHF. CDR3 sequence (DNA): TGTGCCATCAGTGAGTCGAGGCAGGGGTATCAGCCCCAGCATTTT.

The chain uses TRBV2 and TRBJ1-5; D gene unclear. Germline lookup yields CDR1 SNHLY and CDR2 FYNNEI. The CDR3 is made up of 14 amino acids. V dropped 8 bases and J dropped 1 base, with 12 bases sitting between them. In DNA form, the CDR3 reads TGTGCCAGCCGCGAGGGTTTAAGCAATCAGCCCCAGCATTTT. It translates to CASREGLSNQPQHF. Full variable domain (outside the CDR3, taken from reference TRBV2 and TRBJ1-5): EPEVTQTPSHQVTQMGQEVILRCVPISNHLYFYWYRQILGQKVEFLVSFYNNEISEKSEIFDDQFSVERPDGSNFTLKIRSTKLEDSAMYFCASREGLSNQPQHFGDGTRLSIL.

The chain recombines TRBV7-9 with TRBJ2-7; no reliable D call. The CDR3 runs 15 residues. The germline CDR1 and CDR2 sequences are SEHNR and FQNEAQ (reference sequence). Trimming pared 0 bases from V and 3 bases from J, leaving 12 bases between. The CDR3 reads CASSLAGAELYEQYF. As DNA, the CDR3 is TGTGCCAGCAGCTTAGCGGGTGCGGAGCTCTACGAGCAGTACTTC.

This sequence joins TRBV6-1 and TRBJ2-7; 11 bases match TRBD2. Germline V lookup: CDR1 MNHNS, CDR2 SASEGT. Trimming removed 4 bases from V and 1 base from J; junction bases left unmatched: 3. The length of the CDR3 is 15 residues. The CDR3 DNA reads TGTGCCAGCAGTGTGCTAGCGGGAGGTTCCTACGAGCAGTACTTC. As protein: CASSVLAGGSYEQYF.

The V gene is TRBV10-2, the J gene TRBJ1-3; D uncertain. The germline CDR1 and CDR2 sequences are WSHSY and SAAADI. Trimming pared 8 bases from V and 1 base from J, leaving 15 bases between. The CDR3 runs to 15 residues. CDR3 coding DNA: TGCGCCAGCTCCTACACTTCGGGATCTGGAAACACCATATATTTT. This encodes CASSYTSGSGNTIYF.

The rearrangement uses TRBV18 and TRBJ2-1, with 9 bases matching TRBD1. The CDR3 sequence is 13 residues long. Unmatched junction bases numbered 3, after V lost 2 bases and J lost 10 bases. Germline V gene data show CDR1 as KGHSH and CDR2 as LQKENI. CDR3 nucleotide sequence: TGTGCCAGCTCACCAGGGACAGGGTTCGAGCAGTTCTTC. It translates to CASSPGTGFEQFF.

The chain has TRBV4-3 and TRBJ1-2; D remains unclear. CDR3 length equals 16 residues. Trimming stripped 0 bases from V and 4 bases from J, with 15 bases between. From germline, CDR1 is LGHNA and CDR2 YSLEER. The CDR3 loop reads CASSQDLAGNGYGYTF. CDR3 coding DNA: TGCGCCAGCAGCCAAGATCTGGCAGGTAACGGCTATGGCTACACCTTC.

The rearrangement joins TRBV7-2 to TRBJ2-5, with a possible D match to TRBD2 (6 bases). V dropped 5 bases and J dropped 5 bases, with 24 bases sitting between them. CDR3 size: 17 residues. Germline-derived CDR1 and CDR2 are SGHTA and FQGNSA. CDR3 loop: CASSPSRSGGSRETQYF. In nucleotides, the CDR3 is TGTGCCAGCAGCCCCTCTCGGAGCGGAGGGTCTCGGGAGACCCAGTACTTC.

V is TRBV7-2 and J is TRBJ2-7; TRBD1 aligns across 9 bases. The ends lost 4 bases at V and 4 bases at J; junction bases unmatched: 8. The CDR3 has 15 amino acids. The germline gives CDR1 SGHTA, CDR2 FQGNSA. CDR3 nucleotide sequence: TGTGCCAGCAGCTCTCCAGGACAGGGGATTTACGAGCAGTACTTC. It encodes CASSSPGQGIYEQYF.

The rearrangement joins TRBV27 to TRBJ1-2; the D is unclear. Germline CDR1 MNHEY, CDR2 SMNVEV (reference sequence). V lost 1 base to trimming and J lost 0 bases, with 9 bases between them. CDR3 length: 15 amino acids. This chain's CDR3 is CASSLYREANYGYTF. The CDR3 nucleotides read TGTGCCAGCAGTTTATATCGGGAGGCTAACTATGGCTACACCTTC.

This chain joins TRBV2 and TRBJ2-1; unclear D gene. Trimming shortened V by 7 bases and J by 14 bases, and 15 bases separated the two germline ends. There are 11 residues in the CDR3. The germline V gene encodes CDR1 SNHLY and CDR2 FYNNEI. In DNA form, the CDR3 reads TGTGCCAGCAAGCCTGACGGGTCCGAGTTCTTC. Translation: CASKPDGSEFF.